Sequencing of this T cell receptor (beta chain) was carried out in a study of T-cell memory formation after mild COVID-19. Study results and limitations: Pre-infection memory already had some responding clones, implying cross-reactive memory joined.

TCRdb reanalysed the 5' RACE reads using MiXCR and keeps one entry per CDR3 protein. The data contain around 420,000 distinct CDR3 sequences, roughly 26% of them singletons. This clonotype showed up just a few times. Its matching antigen is unknown. The V and J ends lost 7 bases and 4 bases respectively, with 13 bases between them. Germline V gene lookup returns CDR1 MNHNY and CDR2 SVGAGI (reference sequence). The CDR3 covers 13 residues. This clonotype was obtained from an adult woman who had mild COVID-19 (a few samples of this study predate the infection). Cell type and time point are not known. The sequencing input was PBMCs or a T cell subset sorted from them (not recorded which). The genes are TRBV6-6 and TRBJ1-2; TRBD1 is a possible D gene (6 bases). CDR3 in amino acids: CASIGGRGYGYTF. Here the CDR3 DNA reads TGTGCCAGCATAGGGGGACGAGGCTATGGCTACACCTTC.